This paragraph reports one TCR beta chain. Its antigen is currently not known. Within one base of it there is no much larger clone, and no base qualities were kept. Per the germline V gene, MDHEN is the CDR1 and SYDVKM is the CDR2. Trimming takes 3 bases from V and 5 bases from J, and the germline ends sit 10 bases apart. The CDR3, cysteine through phenylalanine, is 13 amino acids long. CDR3 DNA is the only sequence kept; it has 39 bases, read in frame from the first base. At one collaborating source in Seattle, patients were enrolled during active infection and were followed longitudinally through the course of disease. The collaborating institutions used their own protocols to collect whole blood in K2EDTA tubes. Collaborator samples were shipped for TCRbeta analysis as frozen whole blood, isolated PBMCs, or DNA extracted from either sample type. This sample is part of a study of blood T cell repertoires in COVID-19 (dated by TCRdb to about 2020). Turning to the overall study: Samples from collaborators originated in the United States, Italy and Spain and spanned both the acute and convalescent phases of COVID-19. The material from the prospective study consisted of cDNA or gDNA derived from T cells, B-cell-depleted T cells, or PBMCs. Subjects who had been exposed to COVID-19, were actively infected with it, or had recovered from it provided the deeply sampled blood TCRbeta repertoires that made up the dataset. The repertoires were made available in a free public database intended to serve as a resource for research on the immune response to SARS-CoV-2. The samples were drawn from two sources: the first 160 participants of the ongoing ImmuneRACE study, and 950 to 1,500 subjects contributed by 6 global collaborators. A de-identified subject ID, COVID-19 status, age in years and sex were almost always included in the sample metadata. Where available, HLA class I and class II types were taken from metadata supplied by the sample provider and were not determined by assay-based typing. General conclusions and limits of the study: The quantity of clinical and demographic metadata differed by source and by participant and was supplied without curation.

TCRbeta CDR3 regions were amplified from genomic DNA using the immunoSEQ Assay, a bias-controlled multiplex PCR. From the authors' description of their analysis: Nucleated cell counts per sample were estimated from amplification of reference gene primers within the assay. To quantify the absolute abundance of each unique TCRbeta CDR3 rearrangement, sequence reads were collapsed and filtered. Productive Simpson clonality was computed per sample as the square root of Simpson's diversity index over productive rearrangements. TCRdb re-hosts the immuneACCESS table, in-frame sequences only. Its copies lack some clones; in the studies checked, an unresolved V gene accounts for under half of them, and the cause for the rest is not known. V and J calls and clone size are given by that table; D and trimming were obtained from the DNA. The sample table shows 150,000 to 200,000 clones, and approximately 91% are seen once. The leading ten clones occupy around 5.1% of the sample.

The sequence was collected from a man between 18 and 35 years old with COVID-19, enrolled during active disease. The specimen was peripheral blood. The chain is made from TRBV28 and TRBJ1-1, with the D gene not clear enough to name. The CDR3 sequence is CASSFGRKTEAFF. The nucleotide sequence reads as follows: TGTGCCAGCAGTTTCGGCAGGAAAACTGAAGCTTTCTTT.